A single sample gave rise to the 24 T cell receptor beta chains below, sequenced in a study of T cell changes during pregnancy in multiple sclerosis. Generated by immunoSEQ multiplex PCR, the TCRdb table keeps only in-frame clones and is missing some. This sample carries approximately 41,000 clones, 90% of them seen once, and the ten largest clones take about 9.1%. This material consisted of CD8+ T cells from peripheral blood mononuclear cells, taken in the first trimester of pregnancy. These receptors originate from a female donor with multiple sclerosis, enrolled in a pregnancy study.

The chain has TRBV2 and TRBJ2-1; 7 nucleotides match TRBD1. V shed 1 base and J 9 bases; nucleotides not matched to a gene: 9. Per germline, CDR1 SNHLY and CDR2 FYNNEI. The CDR3 totals 15 residues. The CDR3 DNA reads as TGTGCCAGCAGTGAAGGGCAGGGGGTTCACGGTGAGCAGTTCTTC. The encoded protein is CASSEGQGVHGEQFF.

The chain couples TRBV12-5 to TRBJ1-5; D may be TRBD1 (6 bases). The CDR3 has 16 amino acids. Trimming took 3 bases from V and 4 from J, leaving 16 bases between them. Germline CDR1 is LGHNT and CDR2 is FRNRAP. Here the CDR3 DNA reads TGTGCTAGTGGTTTTTCCACAGGGTTGCGTAATCAGCCCCAGCATTTT. It is translated as CASGFSTGLRNQPQHF.

The chain has TRBV6-5 and TRBJ1-4, with 9 bases identical to TRBD1. The CDR3 has 15 residues. V lost 0 bases to trimming and J lost 13 bases; unmatched junction nucleotides: 9. Germline values: CDR1 MNHEY, CDR2 SVGAGI. This CDR3 is CASSYSNLQGAGLFF. CDR3 DNA sequence: TGTGCCAGCAGTTACTCGAATCTACAGGGGGCAGGACTGTTTTTT.

The J gene is TRBJ2-5, the V gene TRBV6-5; D call uncertain. CDR1 and CDR2 (germline): MNHEY, SVGAGI. The ends were cut back, 2 bases at V and 8 bases at J, with 12 bases in the middle. The CDR3 is 13 residues long. In DNA form, the CDR3 reads TGTGCCAGCAGTTACCTAGATGGCGAAACCCAGTACTTC. It specifies CASSYLDGETQYF.

The rearrangement joins TRBV4-3 to TRBJ1-5, with unresolved D. CDR1 LGHNA and CDR2 YSLEER come from the germline V gene. Trimming removed 0 bases from V and 6 bases from J, with 9 bases in between. The CDR3 is made up of 14 amino acids. CDR3 in amino acids: CASSQDPAGQPQHF. In DNA, the CDR3 is TGCGCCAGCAGCCAAGATCCCGCGGGTCAGCCCCAGCATTTT.

This chain uses TRBV5-4 with TRBJ2-7; perhaps TRBD2 as D (7 bases). From germline, CDR1 is SGHNT and CDR2 YYREEE (reference sequence). The length of the CDR3 is 14 residues. V lost 2 bases to trimming and J lost 4 bases, with 13 bases between them. The CDR3 DNA follows: TGTGCCAGCAGCTTTGAGGGGGGGACATACGAGCAGTACTTC. Translated: CASSFEGGTYEQYF.

This clone was picked up one time. The chain is built from TRBV30 and TRBJ1-2, with 9 bases aligning to TRBD1. CDR1 GTSNPN and CDR2 SVGIG come from the germline V gene (reference sequence). The CDR3 is 16 residues long. J lost 4 bases, V lost 8 bases, and 17 bases had no gene match. The CDR3 region has the DNA TGTGCCAGGCGGAGGACAGGGGATTATTTAATCTATGGCTACACCTTC. Residues: CARRRTGDYLIYGYTF.

In this sample, this clone turned up a few times. The V call is TRBV27, the J call TRBJ1-2; D perhaps matches TRBD1 (6 bases). V lost 5 bases to trimming and J lost 2 bases, with 12 bases between them. The length of the CDR3 is 14 residues. Germline values: CDR1 MNHEY, CDR2 SMNVEV (reference sequence). The CDR3, as DNA: TGTGCCAGCAGTATAACAGGGAACAACTATGGCTACACCTTC. It specifies CASSITGNNYGYTF.

This clone turned up a few times. The rearrangement joins TRBV7-8 to TRBJ2-7; 8 nucleotides align to TRBD1. From germline, CDR1 is SGHVS and CDR2 FQNEAQ. CDR3 length: 14 residues. V dropped 4 bases and J dropped 7; count of bases not matched to a gene: 9. CDR3 loop: CASSSQGAPREQYF. The CDR3 DNA sequence: TGTGCCAGCAGCTCTCAGGGGGCCCCGAGAGAGCAGTACTTC.

Remarks on this clone: Different DNA sequences within this sample yield the same CDR3. The rearrangement links TRBV6-5 to TRBJ1-1; no definite D call. V lost 0 bases to trimming and J lost 0 bases, with 8 bases between them. This CDR3 comprises 15 residues. Germline CDR1 is MNHEY and CDR2 is SVGAGI. The CDR3: CASSYSRGMNTEAFF. CDR3 bases: TGTGCCAGCAGTTACTCGCGGGGTATGAACACTGAAGCTTTCTTT.

CDR3 sequence reads: CASSLVAGVDEQFF. The CDR3 region has the DNA TGTGCCAGCAGTTTAGTAGCGGGAGTGGATGAGCAGTTCTTC. The rearrangement uses TRBV27 and TRBJ2-1; 9 bases match TRBD2. After removal of 2 bases from V and 8 bases from J, the junction contained 4 bases not matched to a gene. Per germline, CDR1 MNHEY and CDR2 SMNVEV (reference sequence). CDR3 length equals 14 residues.

The chain links TRBV7-2 to TRBJ2-3; 8 positions match TRBD2. Trimming took 3 bases from V and 2 from J; bases not matched to a gene: 4. The CDR3 covers 15 residues. Germline V gene lookup returns CDR1 SGHTA and CDR2 FQGNSA. This CDR3 reads CASSLSGGFTDTQYF. DNA for the CDR3: TGTGCCAGCAGCTTGAGCGGGGGATTCACAGATACGCAGTATTTT.

The chain uses TRBV5-1 and TRBJ1-2; 11 bases map to TRBD1. The ends lost 2 bases at V and 2 bases at J; junction bases unmatched: 8. Germline V gene data show CDR1 as SGHRS and CDR2 as YFSETQ. The CDR3 has 17 residues. This chain's CDR3 is CASSLAGTGGRNYGYTF. The CDR3 region has the DNA TGCGCCAGCAGCTTAGCCGGGACAGGGGGAAGGAACTATGGCTACACCTTC.

CDR3 region: CASSYGENYEQYF. DNA for the CDR3: TGTGCCAGCAGTTACGGGGAGAACTACGAGCAGTACTTC. The V call is TRBV6-5, the J call TRBJ2-7; D possibly corresponds to TRBD2 (5 bases). Between the trimmed V and J ends, which lost 2 bases and 3 bases, there was a span of 8 bases. Germline CDR1 reads MNHEY; CDR2 reads SVGAGI. This CDR3 comprises 13 residues.

The chain recombines TRBV7-2 with TRBJ1-1; TRBD1 might be the D (6 bases). The V end lost 1 base, the J end lost 5 bases, and 23 bases lay between the germline ends. This CDR3 comprises 18 residues. Germline lookup yields CDR1 SGHTA and CDR2 FQGNSA. The CDR3 region has the DNA TGTGCCAGCAGCTTAGAGTTCGTACCCAGGGGCATGGGTACTGAAGCTTTCTTT. Translation gives CASSLEFVPRGMGTEAFF.

This sequence joins TRBV9 and TRBJ2-3; D perhaps matches TRBD2 (6 bases). V shed 0 bases and J shed 2 bases, with 22 bases lying between them. Germline loops: CDR1 SGDLS, CDR2 YYNGEE. The CDR3 spans 19 residues. CDR3: CASSVEGFSGEAFTDTQYF. CDR3 in DNA: TGTGCCAGCAGCGTAGAAGGGTTTAGCGGTGAGGCCTTCACAGATACGCAGTATTTT. The full variable domain, its missing parts supplied by reference TRBV9 and TRBJ2-3, is DSGVTQTPKHLITATGQRVTLRCSPRSGDLSVYWYQQSLDQGLQFLIQYYNGEERAKGNILERFSAQQFPDLHSELNLSSLELGDSALYFCASSVEGFSGEAFTDTQYFGPGTRLTVL.

The chain carries TRBV11-3 and TRBJ2-2, with TRBD2 as a possible D gene (5 bases). Germline CDR1 reads SGHNT; CDR2 reads YENEEA. The V end was cut by 2 bases, the J end by 4 bases, with 14 bases between. CDR3 length equals 16 residues. The CDR3 region is CASSLYSGFGTGELFF. The DNA for the CDR3 is TGTGCCAGCAGCTTATACTCGGGATTCGGCACCGGGGAGCTGTTTTTT. Using reference TRBV11-3 and TRBJ2-2 for the parts outside the CDR3, the full variable domain is EAGVVQSPRYKIIEKKQPVAFWCNPISGHNTLYWYLQNLGQGPELLIRYENEEAVDDSQLPKDRFSAERLKGVDSTLKIQPAELGDSAVYLCASSLYSGFGTGELFFGEGSRLTVL.

This chain connects TRBV6-1 to TRBJ2-5; D may be TRBD1 (6 bases). The closer fit of TRBJ2-7 to the DNA end suggests the J call may be wrong. Germline assignment: CDR1 MNHNS and CDR2 SASEGT. The CDR3 runs to 16 residues. CDR3 sequence: CASSEPRMRGTYEQYF. DNA of the CDR3: TGTGCCAGCAGTGAACCCCGGATGAGGGGGACCTACGAGCAGTACTTC.

V is TRBV6-1 and J is TRBJ1-1, with no clear D. The V and J ends lost 3 bases and 4 bases respectively, with 12 bases between them. The CDR3 runs to 14 residues. Germline values: CDR1 MNHNS, CDR2 SASEGT. For the CDR3, the DNA is TGTGCCAGCAGTGAGCGCGGCCGCCCCACTGAAGCTTTCTTT. This codes for CASSERGRPTEAFF.

The rearrangement joins TRBV5-4 to TRBJ2-1; 7 bases agree with TRBD1. Germline trimming cut 4 bases from V and 9 bases from J; bases unmatched to any gene: 7. This CDR3 comprises 13 residues. Germline loops: CDR1 SGHNT, CDR2 YYREEE (reference sequence). The CDR3 loop reads CASSVSAGGEQFF. CDR3 coding DNA: TGTGCCAGCAGCGTATCGGCAGGGGGTGAGCAGTTCTTC.

The V call is TRBV7-7, the J call TRBJ2-3; a possible D gene is TRBD1 (5 bases). CDR1 is SSHAT, CDR2 FNYEAQ, per germline (reference sequence). V dropped 6 bases and J dropped 1 base, with 11 bases sitting between them. CDR3 length: 14 residues. The DNA of the CDR3 is TGTGCCAGCAGACGTTTGGGGCGCACAGATACGCAGTATTTT. Protein: CASRRLGRTDTQYF.

V is TRBV18 and J is TRBJ2-7; 7 bases match TRBD2. Trimming removed 3 bases from V and 5 bases from J; junction bases left unmatched: 7. CDR3 length equals 14 residues. Germline CDR1 KGHSH, CDR2 LQKENI. The DNA of the CDR3 is TGTGCCAGCTCACCCGTTTGGGGGAGGGACGAGCAGTACTTC. It is translated as CASSPVWGRDEQYF.

The chain is built from TRBV19 and TRBJ1-4, with a tentative D call TRBD1 (5 bases). This CDR3 is built from 15 residues. Germline V gene data show CDR1 as LNHDA and CDR2 as SQIVND (reference sequence). Between the trimmed V and J ends, which lost 5 bases and 8 bases, there was a span of 18 bases. The CDR3 DNA is TGTGCCAGTAGTCCCTCAAGGGGTAAAAGCGAAAAACTGTTTTTT. It is translated as CASSPSRGKSEKLFF.

The genes are TRBV2 and TRBJ2-3; 14 nucleotides agree with TRBD2. The J segment lost 5 bases and the V segment lost 7 bases, leaving 14 bases of the junction unmatched. The CDR3 loop spans 18 amino acids. Germline V gives CDR1 SNHLY, CDR2 FYNNEI. CDR3 in amino acids: CASIPLPTSGRAGDTQYF. As DNA, the CDR3 is TGTGCCAGCATACCCCTGCCGACTAGCGGGAGGGCCGGAGATACGCAGTATTTT.